This T cell receptor beta chain originates from a study of PD-1 blockade in mismatch repair-deficient tumors. About the research overall: Patients had approximately 12 mismatch repair-deficient cancer types, all previously treated and progressing. Study conclusions and caveats: Rapid post-treatment expansion, then contraction, generally preceding radiologic response, marked tumor-resident clones.

All patients were mismatch repair deficient, assessed by either PCR or immunohistochemistry. This table comes from immunoSEQ multiplex PCR, and its TCRdb copy is limited to in-frame clones, with some not included. Among about 68,000 clones, 70% to 85% were seen once, and the ten largest hold roughly 6%. In the case of this clone: Its antigen is as yet unknown.

This clonotype was sampled from an adult with mismatch repair-deficient cancer. The starting material was peripheral blood, obtained 2 weeks after starting pembrolizumab.

CDR3 sequence (DNA): TGTGCCAGCAGCGGACAGGGGTGGGAGTCTGAAGCTTTCTTT. It translates to CASSGQGWESEAFF. The V gene is TRBV2, the J gene TRBJ1-1; 9 bases match TRBD1. V lost 6 bases and J lost 6; bases outside the gene matches: 8. In germline, CDR1 is SNHLY, CDR2 FYNNEI. The CDR3 totals 14 residues.